A single sample is the source of the 28 T cell receptor beta chains below, sequenced in a study of blood T cells in healthy people across ages. Together with a sample-barcoded 5' primer, a J-beta primer mix was included in a second PCR lasting roughly 6 to 12 cycles. From the 5' RACE reads, TCRdb called clonotypes with MiXCR, one entry per CDR3 protein. The sample has hundreds of thousands of distinct CDR3 sequences, approximately 60% seen once. Sequencing was done on a sample of blood. These receptors originate from a middle-aged man in good health.

Turning to this clonotype: A read error may produce the germline difference seen at one junction end. For the CDR3, the DNA is TGTGCCCGCAGCTCCGAGGGACTAGCGGAGAATGAGCAGTTCTTC. This codes for CARSSEGLAENEQFF. V is TRBV7-6 and J is TRBJ2-1; 11 nucleotides line up with TRBD2. Germline V lookup: CDR1 SGHVS, CDR2 FNYEAQ. The CDR3 contains 15 residues. The variable domain in full, completed from reference TRBV7-6 and TRBJ2-1, reads GAGVSQSPRYKVTKRGQDVALRCDPISGHVSLYWYRQALGQGPEFLTYFNYEAQQDKSGLPNDRFSAERPEGSISTLTIQRTEQRDSAMYRCARSSEGLAENEQFFGPGTRLTVL.

The chain joins TRBV10-3 to TRBJ2-7; D remains unclear. V shed 7 bases and J shed 2 bases, with 12 bases lying between them. The CDR3 is made up of 13 amino acids. Germline V gene data show CDR1 as ENHRY and CDR2 as SYGVKD. CDR3 coding DNA: TGTGCCATCAATGGGGATGTCGCCTACGAGCAGTACTTC. This codes for CAINGDVAYEQYF.

This clonotype has just a few counts. The rearrangement uses TRBV4-3 and TRBJ2-3, with D perhaps matching TRBD1 or TRBD2 (5 bases each). The CDR3 consists of 14 residues. Germline values: CDR1 LGHNA, CDR2 YSLEER. V shed 8 bases and J shed 4 bases, with 16 bases lying between them. The CDR3 DNA is TGCGCCAGCGGTAGAGGGGTTGGGGCAGATACGCAGTATTTT. Protein sequence: CASGRGVGADTQYF.

This chain uses TRBV29-1 with TRBJ1-1; D remains ambiguous. The V gene lost 7 bases and the J gene lost 7 bases, with 13 bases spanning the gap. The CDR3 runs to 11 residues. The germline CDR1 and CDR2 sequences are SQVTM and ANQGSEA. CDR3 in amino acids: CSAETGLEAFF. CDR3 nucleotides: TGCAGCGCTGAGACCGGGCTTGAAGCTTTCTTT.

This clonotype has only a few counts. This rearrangement joins TRBV27 to TRBJ2-1, with TRBD2 identical over 12 bases. Germline lookup yields CDR1 MNHEY and CDR2 SMNVEV (reference sequence). V shed 1 base and J 5 bases; nucleotides not matched to a gene: 9. The CDR3 totals 18 residues. The CDR3 coding sequence is TGTGCCAGCAGTTTATGGCCTAGCGGGAGGGCCATCGACAATGAGCAGTTCTTC. It encodes CASSLWPSGRAIDNEQFF.

This clonotype has just a few counts. The V and J genes are TRBV7-3 and TRBJ2-3; the D gene could be TRBD1 or TRBD2 (5 bases each). CDR1 SGHTA and CDR2 FQGTGA come from the germline V gene. The V end was cut by 1 base, the J end by 2 bases, with 10 bases between. The CDR3 has 15 amino acids. The CDR3 DNA reads TGTGCCAGCAGCTTAAATGGGGGTTTCACAGATACGCAGTATTTT. Encoded protein: CASSLNGGFTDTQYF.

This clonotype was seen a handful of times. This chain joins TRBV2 and TRBJ2-4; 7 nucleotides align to TRBD1. TRBJ2-7 explains the end of the DNA better; the J call may be wrong. The CDR3 length is 12 residues. Germline V gene sequence: CDR1 SNHLY, CDR2 FYNNEI. The CDR3 DNA sequence: TGTGCCAGCAGGCGACAGGGCCCCGAGCAGTACTTC. Translation: CASRRQGPEQYF.

The gene calls are TRBV28 and TRBJ2-3; TRBD2 is a possible D gene (7 bases). V shed 2 bases and J shed 2 bases, with 20 bases lying between them. The CDR3 contains 18 residues. Germline V gene data show CDR1 as MDHEN and CDR2 as SYDVKM. CDR3 nucleotides: TGTGCCAGCAGTTTAGGCGGGAAGAAGGGGGGGCCCACAGATACGCAGTATTTT. Encoded protein: CASSLGGKKGGPTDTQYF.

This clonotype turned up a few times. CDR3: CASCSQGLLDTQYF. Here the CDR3 DNA reads TGTGCCAGCTGTTCCCAGGGTCTATTAGATACGCAGTATTTT. J is TRBJ2-3 and V is TRBV7-2, with D perhaps matching TRBD1 (5 bases). The V gene's germline CDR1 is SGHTA and CDR2 FQGNSA. V was clipped by 8 bases and J by 5 bases, with 17 bases between them. This CDR3 region has 14 residues.

The rearrangement uses TRBV5-8 and TRBJ2-4; D is unclear. CDR1 SGHTS and CDR2 YDEGEE come from the germline V gene. The ends were cut back, 0 bases at V and 1 base at J, with 14 bases in the middle. This CDR3 contains 17 residues. This CDR3 is CASSLAVALQAKNIQYF. CDR3 sequence (DNA): TGTGCCAGCAGCTTGGCCGTGGCACTCCAGGCCAAAAACATTCAGTACTTC.

This chain uses TRBV6-6 with TRBJ2-5; weak D call: TRBD1 (6 bases). The germline V gene encodes CDR1 MNHNY and CDR2 SVGAGI (reference sequence). This CDR3 comprises 14 residues. The V end lost 6 bases, the J end lost 5 bases, and 16 bases lay between the germline ends. The CDR3 nucleotides read TGTGCCAGCAGACCCCCTGGGGGCGGTGAGACCCAGTACTTC. Translating it yields CASRPPGGGETQYF.

This sequence joins TRBV24-1 and TRBJ1-2, with no clear D. V was pared by 0 bases and J by 3 bases, with 7 bases between. The CDR3 is 14 residues long. CDR1 is KGHDR, CDR2 SFDVKD, per germline. The CDR3 sequence: CATSDLTGDYGYTF. CDR3 DNA sequence: TGTGCCACCAGTGATTTGACCGGGGACTATGGCTACACCTTC.

The J gene is TRBJ2-5, the V gene TRBV7-2, with 7 bases identical to TRBD2. V was clipped by 4 bases and J by 11 bases; unmatched bases: 13. Germline lookup yields CDR1 SGHTA and CDR2 FQGNSA. This CDR3 is 14 amino acids long. The DNA for the CDR3 is TGTGCCAGCAGCTCCCTAGCGGCAAGAGGGGAGCAGTACTTC. The encoded protein is CASSSLAARGEQYF.

V gene TRBV4-3 combines with J gene TRBJ2-3; D is possibly TRBD1 (7 bases). The CDR3 loop spans 19 amino acids. CDR1 and CDR2 (germline): LGHNA, YSLEER. With 0 bases removed from V and 1 base from J, the gap between germline ends came to 20 bases. The CDR3 spells CASSQDSWLGGTGTDTQYF. For the CDR3, the DNA is TGCGCCAGCAGCCAAGATTCTTGGTTAGGCGGGACAGGCACAGATACGCAGTATTTT.

This chain uses TRBV5-1 with TRBJ1-2; D is uncertain. Trimming took 7 bases from V and 1 from J, leaving 23 bases between them. This CDR3 region has 17 residues. Germline loops: CDR1 SGHRS, CDR2 YFSETQ. In DNA form, the CDR3 reads TGCGCCAGCTCATATTTGCCTGTGGAGACGATTAACTATGGCTACACCTTC. This codes for CASSYLPVETINYGYTF.

This clonotype came up a few times. Mismatch with germline at one junction end may stem from a read error. This chain connects TRBV7-7 to TRBJ2-3, with TRBD1 matching 7 bases. Germline V gene lookup returns CDR1 SSHAT and CDR2 FNYEAQ (reference sequence). This CDR3 is built from 14 residues. The CDR3 sequence: CASSVGDSTDTQYF. As DNA, the CDR3 is TGTGCTAGCAGCGTAGGGGACAGTACAGATACGCAGTATTTT.

The sample holds a few counts of this clonotype. The rearrangement links TRBV20-1 to TRBJ2-7; 9 positions agree with TRBD1. The J segment lost 2 bases and the V segment lost 6 bases, leaving 5 bases of the junction unmatched. There are 13 residues in the CDR3. Germline V lookup: CDR1 DFQATT, CDR2 SNEGSKA (reference sequence). DNA of the CDR3: TGCAGTGCGTACGGACAGGGGACCTACGAGCAGTACTTC. Encoded protein: CSAYGQGTYEQYF.

V is TRBV5-1 and J is TRBJ2-6; D remains unclear. The CDR3 contains 14 residues. V lost 5 bases and J 0 bases, leaving 6 bases between the germline ends. Germline V gene data show CDR1 as SGHRS and CDR2 as YFSETQ. The CDR3 nucleotides are TGCGCCAGCAGTGACATCTCTGGGGCCAACGTCCTGACTTTC. Translating gives CASSDISGANVLTF.

The genes are TRBV9 and TRBJ1-2; D might be TRBD1 (5 bases). The germline V and J ends were trimmed by 4 bases and 10 bases, with 20 bases remaining between them. Per the germline V gene, CDR1 is SGDLS and CDR2 is YYNGEE. The CDR3 is 14 residues long. The CDR3 nucleotides are TGTGCCAGCAGCCCGGGACTTAGTTTAAATATCTACACCTTC. This sequence encodes CASSPGLSLNIYTF.

This clonotype appeared a few times. The chain uses TRBV29-1 and TRBJ1-1; D is ambiguous. Trimming removed 6 bases from V and 1 base from J, with 12 bases in between. The CDR3 totals 13 residues. CDR1 is SQVTM, CDR2 ANQGSEA, per germline. The CDR3 here is CSVTYNRNTEAFF. The CDR3 nucleotides read TGCAGCGTGACTTACAATCGGAACACTGAAGCTTTCTTT.

The CDR3 loop is CASNGTPGVDEQYF. CDR3 coding DNA: TGTGCCAGCAATGGGACCCCGGGTGTGGATGAGCAGTACTTC. The chain joins TRBV28 to TRBJ2-5, with D tentatively TRBD1 or TRBD2 (5 bases each). The V end lost 7 bases, the J end lost 11 bases, and 23 bases lay between the germline ends. CDR3 length equals 14 residues. The V gene's germline CDR1 is MDHEN and CDR2 SYDVKM.

This chain links TRBV29-1 with TRBJ1-1; D gene unclear. Germline CDR1 is SQVTM and CDR2 is ANQGSEA. The CDR3 length is 12 residues. V was cut by 4 bases and J by 6 bases, with 12 bases left in between. The CDR3 reads CSVALTQSEAFF. The CDR3 bases are TGCAGCGTTGCCCTAACACAATCTGAAGCTTTCTTT.

The V and J genes are TRBV12-3 or TRBV12-4 and TRBJ2-1; 9 nucleotides align to TRBD2. J was trimmed by 0 bases and V by 2 bases; bases with no gene match: 2. The CDR3 totals 16 residues. CDR3 bases: TGTGCCAGCAGTTTACTAGCGGGGAGCTCCTACAATGAGCAGTTCTTC. Encoded protein: CASSLLAGSSYNEQFF.

The chain combines TRBV12-3 or TRBV12-4 with TRBJ2-7; TRBD2 aligns across 9 bases. The CDR3 has 18 residues. J gave up 5 bases and V 3 bases, and 17 bases lay outside the gene matches. This CDR3 reads CASSLNSPLAGLSHEQYF. DNA for the CDR3: TGTGCCAGCAGTTTGAACTCCCCCCTAGCGGGGTTGTCCCACGAGCAGTACTTC.

A few counts support this clonotype. V gene TRBV6-6 combines with J gene TRBJ2-3; possibly TRBD1 or TRBD2 for D (6 bases each). V was trimmed by 3 bases and J by 0 bases, leaving 13 bases between them. CDR3 length: 16 residues. Germline-derived CDR1 and CDR2 are MNHNY and SVGAGI (reference sequence). Written as DNA, the CDR3 is TGTGCCAGCAGTTATCGGGGGCGGAGTAGCACAGATACGCAGTATTTT. Encoded protein: CASSYRGRSSTDTQYF.

The chain joins TRBV7-2 to TRBJ2-5; D unclear. The tail of the sequence fits TRBJ2-7 better, so the J call may be wrong. The germline V gene encodes CDR1 SGHTA and CDR2 FQGNSA. CDR3 length: 12 amino acids. This CDR3 is CASSLDLNEQYF. The CDR3 bases are TGTGCCAGCAGCTTAGATCTGAACGAGCAGTACTTC.

This clonotype appeared a few times. The chain carries TRBV5-1 and TRBJ2-7, with TRBD1 identical over 9 bases. CDR3 length equals 15 residues. Germline trimming cut 3 bases from V and 4 bases from J; bases unmatched to any gene: 8. Germline CDR1 and CDR2: SGHRS and YFSETQ. Here the CDR3 reads CASSSLQQGAYEQYF. In nucleotides, the CDR3 is TGCGCCAGCAGCTCTCTCCAACAGGGGGCTTACGAGCAGTACTTC.

This clonotype was seen a few times. The CDR3 region is CASSLGGGGQLSLYGYTF. CDR3 nucleotide sequence: TGTGCCAGCAGCTTAGGCGGCGGTGGACAGCTCTCCCTCTATGGCTACACCTTC. V gene TRBV7-2 combines with J gene TRBJ1-2; D may be TRBD1 (6 bases). V lost 1 base, J lost 4 bases, and 22 bases lay in between. Per the germline V gene, CDR1 is SGHTA and CDR2 is FQGNSA. This CDR3 spans 18 amino acids.